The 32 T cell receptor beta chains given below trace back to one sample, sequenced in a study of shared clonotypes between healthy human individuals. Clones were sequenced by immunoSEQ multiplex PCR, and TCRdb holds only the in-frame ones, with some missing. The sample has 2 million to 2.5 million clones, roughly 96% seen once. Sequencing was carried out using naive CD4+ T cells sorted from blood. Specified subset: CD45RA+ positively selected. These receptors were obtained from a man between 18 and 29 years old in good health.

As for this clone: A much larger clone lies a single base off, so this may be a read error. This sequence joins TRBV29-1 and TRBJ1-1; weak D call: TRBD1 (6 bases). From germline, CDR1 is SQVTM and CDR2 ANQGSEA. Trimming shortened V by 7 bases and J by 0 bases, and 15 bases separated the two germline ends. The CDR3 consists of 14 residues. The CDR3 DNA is TGCAGCGCCGCCGTGGGGGCAATGAACACTGAAGCTTTCTTT. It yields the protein CSAAVGAMNTEAFF.

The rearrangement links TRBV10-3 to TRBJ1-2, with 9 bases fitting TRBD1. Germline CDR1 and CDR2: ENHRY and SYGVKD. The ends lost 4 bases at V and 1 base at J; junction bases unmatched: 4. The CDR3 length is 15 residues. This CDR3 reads CAISGDREINYGYTF. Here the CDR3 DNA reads TGTGCCATCAGTGGGGACAGGGAAATTAACTATGGCTACACCTTC.

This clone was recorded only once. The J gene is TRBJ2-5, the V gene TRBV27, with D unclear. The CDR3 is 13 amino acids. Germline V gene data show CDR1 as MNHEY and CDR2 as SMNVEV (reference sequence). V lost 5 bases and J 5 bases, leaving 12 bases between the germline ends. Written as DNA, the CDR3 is TGTGCCAGCAGTCCCAACATCGGCGAGACCCAGTACTTC. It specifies CASSPNIGETQYF.

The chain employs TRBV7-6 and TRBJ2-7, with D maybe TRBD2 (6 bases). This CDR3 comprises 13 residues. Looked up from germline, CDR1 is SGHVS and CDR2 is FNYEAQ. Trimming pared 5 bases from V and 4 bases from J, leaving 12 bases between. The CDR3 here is CASSPTGDYEQYF. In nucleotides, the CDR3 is TGTGCCAGCAGCCCGACGGGGGATTACGAGCAGTACTTC.

DNA for the CDR3: TGTGCCACCAGCAGGGATTCGACACTCTCCTACGAGCAGTACTTC. Its translation: CATSRDSTLSYEQYF. The rearrangement joins TRBV15 to TRBJ2-7; D call uncertain. Trimming pared 3 bases from V and 0 bases from J, leaving 12 bases between. Germline CDR1 is LNHNV and CDR2 is YYDKDF (reference sequence). The CDR3 length is 15 residues.

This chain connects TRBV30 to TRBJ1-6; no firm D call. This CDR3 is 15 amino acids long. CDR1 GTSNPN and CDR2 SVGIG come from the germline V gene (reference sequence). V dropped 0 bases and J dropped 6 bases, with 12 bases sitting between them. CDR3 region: CAWSVLSGANSPLHF. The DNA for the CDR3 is TGTGCCTGGAGTGTACTGTCAGGAGCTAATTCACCCCTCCACTTT.

The CDR3: CASSLEWDMVSYEQYF. CDR3 DNA: TGTGCCAGCAGCTTGGAGTGGGACATGGTGTCCTACGAGCAGTACTTC. The chain carries TRBV5-8 and TRBJ2-7; TRBD1 might be the D (6 bases). Trimming took off 0 bases at V and 1 base at J, with 14 bases between the two ends. CDR3 length equals 16 residues. Germline-derived CDR1 and CDR2 are SGHTS and YDEGEE. Based on the CDR3 plus reference TRBV5-8 and TRBJ2-7, the full variable domain is EAGVTQSPTHLIKTRGQQATLRCSPISGHTSVYWYQQALGLGLQFLLWYDEGEERNRGNFPPRFSGRQFPNYSSELNVNALELEDSALYLCASSLEWDMVSYEQYFGPGTRLTVT.

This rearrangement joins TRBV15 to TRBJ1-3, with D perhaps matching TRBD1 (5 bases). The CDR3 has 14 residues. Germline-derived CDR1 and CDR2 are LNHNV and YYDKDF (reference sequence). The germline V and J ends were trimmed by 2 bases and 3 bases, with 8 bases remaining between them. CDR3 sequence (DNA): TGTGCCACCAGCAGACAGGGCCTTGGAAACACCATATATTTT. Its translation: CATSRQGLGNTIYF.

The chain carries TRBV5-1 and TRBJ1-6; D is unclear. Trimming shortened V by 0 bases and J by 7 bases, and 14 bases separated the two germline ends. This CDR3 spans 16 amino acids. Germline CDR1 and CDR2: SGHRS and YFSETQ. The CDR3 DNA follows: TGCGCCAGCAGCTTGGCGGCGGGGTCCCCCAATTCACCCCTCCACTTT. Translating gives CASSLAAGSPNSPLHF.

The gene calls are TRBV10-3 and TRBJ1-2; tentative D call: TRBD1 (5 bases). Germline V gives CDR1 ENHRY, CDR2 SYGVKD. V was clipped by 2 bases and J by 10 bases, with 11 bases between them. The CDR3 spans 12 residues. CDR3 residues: CAISEAAGTYTF. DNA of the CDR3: TGTGCCATCAGTGAGGCTGCAGGGACCTACACCTTC.

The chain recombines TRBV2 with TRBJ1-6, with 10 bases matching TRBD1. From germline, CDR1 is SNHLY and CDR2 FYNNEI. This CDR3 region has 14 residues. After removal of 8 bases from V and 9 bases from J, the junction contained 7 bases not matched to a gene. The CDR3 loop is CASGGQGDSSPLHF. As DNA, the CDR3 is TGTGCCAGCGGCGGACAGGGGGATAGTTCACCCCTCCACTTT. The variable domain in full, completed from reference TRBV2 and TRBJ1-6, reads EPEVTQTPSHQVTQMGQEVILRCVPISNHLYFYWYRQILGQKVEFLVSFYNNEISEKSEIFDDQFSVERPDGSNFTLKIRSTKLEDSAMYFCASGGQGDSSPLHFGNGTRLTVT.

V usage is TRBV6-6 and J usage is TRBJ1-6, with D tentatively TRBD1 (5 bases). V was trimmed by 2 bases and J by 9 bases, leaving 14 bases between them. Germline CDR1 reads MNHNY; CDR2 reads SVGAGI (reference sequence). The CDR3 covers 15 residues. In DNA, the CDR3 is TGTGCCAGCAGTTACGGGGGTGCCGAAAGTTCACCCCTCCACTTT. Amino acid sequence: CASSYGGAESSPLHF.

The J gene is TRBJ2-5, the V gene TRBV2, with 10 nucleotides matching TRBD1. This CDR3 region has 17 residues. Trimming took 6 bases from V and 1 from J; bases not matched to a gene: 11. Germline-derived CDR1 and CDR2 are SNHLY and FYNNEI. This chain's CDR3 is CASRYRDRGLGQETQYF. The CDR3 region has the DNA TGTGCCAGCAGGTACCGGGACAGGGGTTTGGGCCAAGAGACCCAGTACTTC.

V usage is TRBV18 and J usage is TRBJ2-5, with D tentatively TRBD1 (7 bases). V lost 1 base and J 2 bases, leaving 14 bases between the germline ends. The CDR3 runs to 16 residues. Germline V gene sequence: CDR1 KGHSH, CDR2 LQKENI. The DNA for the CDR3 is TGTGCCAGCTCACCACGGGCGACAGGGAGGCAAGAGACCCAGTACTTC. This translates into CASSPRATGRQETQYF.

CDR3 nucleotide sequence: TGTGCCAGCAGCTACACCGGGACCACCTACAATGAGCAGTTCTTC. It is translated as CASSYTGTTYNEQFF. The J gene is TRBJ2-1, the V gene TRBV11-2; tentatively, D is TRBD1 or TRBD2 (5 bases each). The CDR3 covers 15 residues. V was clipped by 4 bases and J by 2 bases, with 12 bases between them. From germline, CDR1 is SGHAT and CDR2 FQNNGV.

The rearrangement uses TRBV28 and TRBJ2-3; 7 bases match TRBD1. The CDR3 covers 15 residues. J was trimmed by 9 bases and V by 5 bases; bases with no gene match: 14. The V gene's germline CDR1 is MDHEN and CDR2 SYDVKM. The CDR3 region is CASSSPGQTLLTQYF. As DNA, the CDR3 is TGTGCCAGCAGTAGTCCGGGACAGACCCTATTGACGCAGTATTTT.

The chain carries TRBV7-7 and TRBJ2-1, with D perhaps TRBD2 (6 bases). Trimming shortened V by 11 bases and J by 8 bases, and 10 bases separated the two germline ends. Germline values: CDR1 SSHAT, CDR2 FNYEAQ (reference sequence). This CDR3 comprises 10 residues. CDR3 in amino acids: CARGEDEQFF. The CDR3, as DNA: TGTGCCCGCGGGGAGGATGAGCAGTTCTTC.

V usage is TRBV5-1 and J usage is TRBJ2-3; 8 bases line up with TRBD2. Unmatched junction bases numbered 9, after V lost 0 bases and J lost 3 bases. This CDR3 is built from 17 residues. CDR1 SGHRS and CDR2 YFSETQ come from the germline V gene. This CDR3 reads CASSLGSGSGTTDTQYF. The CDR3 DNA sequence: TGCGCCAGCAGCTTGGGAAGTGGTAGCGGGACGACAGATACGCAGTATTTT. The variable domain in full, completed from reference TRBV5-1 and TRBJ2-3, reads KAGVTQTPRYLIKTRGQQVTLSCSPISGHRSVSWYQQTPGQGLQFLFEYFSETQRNKGNFPGRFSGRQFSNSRSEMNVSTLELGDSALYLCASSLGSGSGTTDTQYFGPGTRLTVL.

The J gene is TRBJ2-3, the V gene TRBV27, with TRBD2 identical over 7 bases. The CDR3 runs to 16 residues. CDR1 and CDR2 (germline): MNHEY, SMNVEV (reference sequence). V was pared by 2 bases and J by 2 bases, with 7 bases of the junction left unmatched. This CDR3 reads CASSLNSGPNTDTQYF. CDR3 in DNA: TGTGCCAGCAGTTTAAATAGCGGGCCGAACACAGATACGCAGTATTTT.

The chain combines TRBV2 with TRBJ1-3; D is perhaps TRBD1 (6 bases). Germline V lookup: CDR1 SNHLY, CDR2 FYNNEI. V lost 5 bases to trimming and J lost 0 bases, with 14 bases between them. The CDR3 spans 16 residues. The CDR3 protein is CASSLLTGYSGNTIYF. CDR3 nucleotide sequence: TGTGCCAGCAGTCTACTGACAGGCTACTCTGGAAACACCATATATTTT.

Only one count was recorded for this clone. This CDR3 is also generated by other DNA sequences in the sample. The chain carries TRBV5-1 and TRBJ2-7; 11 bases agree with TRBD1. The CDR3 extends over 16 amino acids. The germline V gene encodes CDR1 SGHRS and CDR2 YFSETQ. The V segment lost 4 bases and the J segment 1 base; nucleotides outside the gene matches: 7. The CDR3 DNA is TGCGCCAGCAGCCTTGGAGGGACAGGGGGATCCTACGAGCAGTACTTC. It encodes CASSLGGTGGSYEQYF.

CDR3 amino acids: CASAAGGTDTQYF. The DNA for the CDR3 is TGCGCCAGCGCAGCGGGAGGGACAGATACGCAGTATTTT. J is TRBJ2-3 and V is TRBV10-1; 10 nucleotides agree with TRBD2. CDR3 size: 13 residues. The V segment lost 8 bases and the J segment 3 bases; nucleotides outside the gene matches: 2. Looked up from germline, CDR1 is WNHNN and CDR2 is SYGVQD (reference sequence).

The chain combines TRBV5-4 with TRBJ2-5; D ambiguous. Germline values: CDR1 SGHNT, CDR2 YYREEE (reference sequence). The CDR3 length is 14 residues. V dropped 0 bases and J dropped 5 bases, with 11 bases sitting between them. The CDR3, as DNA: TGTGCCAGCAGCTTGGGACGGACGGCGGAGACCCAGTACTTC. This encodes CASSLGRTAETQYF.

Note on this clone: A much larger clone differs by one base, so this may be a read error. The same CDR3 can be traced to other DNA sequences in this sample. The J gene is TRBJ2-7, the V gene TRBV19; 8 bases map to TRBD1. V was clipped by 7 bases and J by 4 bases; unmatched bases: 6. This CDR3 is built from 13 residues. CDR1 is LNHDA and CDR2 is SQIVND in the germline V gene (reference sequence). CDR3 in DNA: TGTGCCAGTACTGACAGGGGAGCTTACGAGCAGTACTTC. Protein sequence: CASTDRGAYEQYF.

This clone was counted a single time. CDR3 in amino acids: CASSLTGTPAPLHF. The CDR3 DNA sequence: TGCGCCAGCAGCTTGACAGGGACCCCGGCACCCCTCCACTTT. The genes are TRBV5-1 and TRBJ1-6, with D possibly being TRBD1 (6 bases). The V end was cut by 1 base, the J end by 11 bases, with 13 bases between. The CDR3 consists of 14 residues. Looked up from germline, CDR1 is SGHRS and CDR2 is YFSETQ.

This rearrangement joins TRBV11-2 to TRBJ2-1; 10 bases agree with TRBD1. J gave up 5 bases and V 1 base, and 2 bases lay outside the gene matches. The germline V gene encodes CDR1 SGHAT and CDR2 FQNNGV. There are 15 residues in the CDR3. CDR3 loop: CASSLATGGHNEQFF. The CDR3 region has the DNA TGTGCCAGCAGCTTAGCGACAGGGGGCCACAATGAGCAGTTCTTC.

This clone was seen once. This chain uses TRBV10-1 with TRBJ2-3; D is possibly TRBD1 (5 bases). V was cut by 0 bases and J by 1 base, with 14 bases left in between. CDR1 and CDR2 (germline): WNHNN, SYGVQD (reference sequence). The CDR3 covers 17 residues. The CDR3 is CASSESSRKGGTDTQYF. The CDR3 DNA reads TGCGCCAGCAGTGAGTCGAGTAGGAAAGGGGGCACAGATACGCAGTATTTT.

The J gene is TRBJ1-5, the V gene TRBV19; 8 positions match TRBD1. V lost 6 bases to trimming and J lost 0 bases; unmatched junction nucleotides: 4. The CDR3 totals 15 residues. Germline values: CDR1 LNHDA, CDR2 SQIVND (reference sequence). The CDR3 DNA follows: TGTGCCAGTAGGGGGACAGGCTATAGCAATCAGCCCCAGCATTTT. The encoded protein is CASRGTGYSNQPQHF.

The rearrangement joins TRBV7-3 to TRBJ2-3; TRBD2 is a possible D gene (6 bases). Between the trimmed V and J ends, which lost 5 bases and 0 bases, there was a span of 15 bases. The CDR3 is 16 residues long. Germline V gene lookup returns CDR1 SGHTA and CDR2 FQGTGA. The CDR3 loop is CASSRRGSGSTDTQYF. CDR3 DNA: TGTGCCAGCAGCCGGAGGGGTAGCGGTAGCACAGATACGCAGTATTTT.

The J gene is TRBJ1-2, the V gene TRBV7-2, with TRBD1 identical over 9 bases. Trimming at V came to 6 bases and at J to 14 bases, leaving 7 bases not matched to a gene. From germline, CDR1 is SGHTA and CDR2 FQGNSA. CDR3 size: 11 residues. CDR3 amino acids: CASSIQGARTF. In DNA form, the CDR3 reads TGTGCCAGCAGTATACAGGGGGCGAGAACCTTC.

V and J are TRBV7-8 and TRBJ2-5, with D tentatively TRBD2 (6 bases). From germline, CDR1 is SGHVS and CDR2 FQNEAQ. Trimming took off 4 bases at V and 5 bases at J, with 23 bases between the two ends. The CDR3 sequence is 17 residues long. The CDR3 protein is CASSYSGVGSAGETQYF. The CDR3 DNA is TGTGCCAGCAGCTACTCGGGGGTGGGCAGCGCAGGGGAGACCCAGTACTTC.

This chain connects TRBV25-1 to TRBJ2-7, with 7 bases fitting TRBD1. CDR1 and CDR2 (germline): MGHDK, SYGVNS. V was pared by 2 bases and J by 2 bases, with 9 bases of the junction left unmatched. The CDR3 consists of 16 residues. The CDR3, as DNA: TGTGCCAGCAGTGAACCGGACAGGAGAAGACCCTACGAGCAGTACTTC. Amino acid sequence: CASSEPDRRRPYEQYF.